This T cell receptor (beta chain) was identified during a study of shared clonotypes between healthy human individuals. Method: immunoSEQ multiplex PCR; TCRdb's copy keeps in-frame clones and lacks some. The sample consists of about a million clones, 60% to 85% of them appearing once. The sequenced material came from memory CD4+ T cells from PBMCs. As to subset: CD45RA-negative fraction. The origin of this receptor is a young man in good health. Some clones in this sample may be carry-over from other donors' samples.

CDR3 bases: TGTGCCAGCAGCTCCGGGACAGGGACTCATGGAAACACCATATATTTT. It yields the protein CASSSGTGTHGNTIYF. The rearrangement joins TRBV5-5 to TRBJ1-3, with 9 bases matching TRBD1. The ends lost 3 bases at V and 3 bases at J; junction bases unmatched: 7. The CDR3 runs 16 residues. CDR1 is SGHKS, CDR2 YYEKEE, per germline (reference sequence).